Following are 8 T cell receptor beta chains from one sample sequenced in a study of shared clonotypes between healthy human individuals (dated by TCRdb to 2018 to 2021). Receptor amplification or capture employed the immunoSEQ multiplex PCR assay. TCRdb re-hosts the immuneACCESS table, in-frame sequences only. Its copies lack some clones; in the studies checked, an unresolved V gene accounts for under half of them, and the cause for the rest is not known. The sample contains under 1,900,000 clones, 97% to 99% of them found a single time. The ten largest clones capture around 0.38% of the sample. The specimen was naive CD4+ T cells sorted from blood. The cell subset or site label, as the study defines it: CD45RA+ positively selected. All receptors derive from a man aged 25-45 years in good health.

The table lists this clone with a few counts. The chain has TRBV29-1 and TRBJ2-3, with 7 bases lining up with TRBD2. The germline V gene encodes CDR1 SQVTM and CDR2 ANQGSEA. This CDR3 spans 15 amino acids. The V segment lost 4 bases and the J segment 0 bases; nucleotides outside the gene matches: 7. The DNA for the CDR3 is TGCAGCGTTGTATCTAGCGGATCTAGCACAGATACGCAGTATTTT. Translating gives CSVVSSGSSTDTQYF.

The chain has TRBV4-3 and TRBJ2-2; unclear D gene. Germline lookup yields CDR1 LGHNA and CDR2 YSLEER. This CDR3 is 14 amino acids long. Between the trimmed V and J ends, which lost 0 bases and 6 bases, there was a span of 8 bases. The CDR3 region is CASSQDPVAGELFF. The CDR3 DNA sequence: TGCGCCAGCAGCCAAGATCCTGTCGCCGGGGAGCTGTTTTTT.

The chain employs TRBV4-1 and TRBJ1-1; possible D gene TRBD1, 6 bases. V was cut by 4 bases and J by 4 bases, with 22 bases left in between. Germline CDR1 is MGHRA and CDR2 is YSYEKL. The CDR3 sequence is 17 residues long. The DNA of the CDR3 is TGCGCCAGCAGCCGAGAGCGAACAGGGTCCTGGGGCACTGAAGCTTTCTTT. It yields the protein CASSRERTGSWGTEAFF.

This rearrangement joins TRBV7-9 to TRBJ2-1; D is ambiguous. The CDR3 contains 14 residues. Germline CDR1 is SEHNR and CDR2 is FQNEAQ (reference sequence). Trimming stripped 5 bases from V and 5 bases from J, with 13 bases between. The CDR3 sequence: CASSPGGINNEQFF. For the CDR3, the DNA is TGTGCCAGCAGCCCGGGCGGAATAAACAATGAGCAGTTCTTC.

The chain uses TRBV6-5 and TRBJ1-1; D not certain. The length of the CDR3 is 14 residues. Between the trimmed V and J ends, which lost 2 bases and 0 bases, there was a span of 7 bases. Germline-derived CDR1 and CDR2 are MNHEY and SVGAGI. CDR3 amino acids: CASSYAGLNTEAFF. CDR3 nucleotide sequence: TGTGCCAGCAGTTACGCCGGGCTGAACACTGAAGCTTTCTTT.

DNA of the CDR3: TGTGCCAGCAGTCTATCCGGGACCCTATCCTACGAGCAGTACTTC. Encoded protein: CASSLSGTLSYEQYF. The genes are TRBV28 and TRBJ2-7; the D call may be TRBD1 or TRBD2 (5 bases each). The CDR3 runs to 15 residues. Trimming removed 5 bases from V and 1 base from J, with 15 bases in between. The germline gives CDR1 MDHEN, CDR2 SYDVKM.

J is TRBJ1-2 and V is TRBV10-3; D possibly corresponds to TRBD1 (6 bases). This CDR3 spans 14 amino acids. V dropped 3 bases and J dropped 9 bases, with 17 bases sitting between them. Germline lookup yields CDR1 ENHRY and CDR2 SYGVKD. This CDR3 is CAISDHESRGSYTF. The CDR3, as DNA: TGTGCCATCAGTGACCACGAGTCCAGGGGCAGCTACACCTTC.

As to this clone: Additional DNA sequences in this sample encode the identical CDR3. V is TRBV28 and J is TRBJ1-5, with D hard to call. Germline V gives CDR1 MDHEN, CDR2 SYDVKM. The CDR3 consists of 12 residues. With 1 base removed from V and 6 bases from J, the gap between germline ends came to 4 bases. The CDR3 loop reads CASSLFRQPQHF. Here the CDR3 DNA reads TGTGCCAGCAGTTTATTTCGTCAGCCCCAGCATTTT.